These 18 T cell receptor beta chains share one sample of origin, sequenced in a study of T cell responses to AZD1222 COVID-19 vaccine. Data came from immunoSEQ multiplex PCR; TCRdb stores just in-frame clones and leaves some out. The data show around 130,000 clones, 75% to 95% seen once. Sample: peripheral blood, taken 28 days after the second dose of the MenACWY control vaccine. The source is an adult who received the MenACWY meningococcal vaccine as a control.

The J gene is TRBJ1-4, the V gene TRBV28; D gene unclear. This CDR3 spans 15 amino acids. V dropped 2 bases and J dropped 8 bases, with 15 bases sitting between them. Per the germline V gene, CDR1 is MDHEN and CDR2 is SYDVKM. The CDR3 DNA is TGTGCCAGCAGTTTAGCAACGGGATTGGCAGAAAAACTGTTTTTT. Its protein is CASSLATGLAEKLFF.

The chain is built from TRBV10-3 and TRBJ1-1; perhaps TRBD1 as D (5 bases). V was cut by 3 bases and J by 1 base, with 12 bases left in between. Germline CDR1 reads ENHRY; CDR2 reads SYGVKD. The CDR3 spans 15 residues. CDR3 sequence reads: CAISDPGTANTEAFF. DNA for the CDR3: TGTGCCATCAGTGACCCCGGGACGGCGAACACTGAAGCTTTCTTT.

The chain links TRBV7-2 to TRBJ1-1; D is uncertain. The CDR3 length is 13 residues. V lost 3 bases and J 2 bases, leaving 7 bases between the germline ends. Germline V gene sequence: CDR1 SGHTA, CDR2 FQGNSA. CDR3 sequence reads: CASSFAVNTEAFF. The CDR3, as DNA: TGTGCCAGCAGCTTTGCGGTAAACACTGAAGCTTTCTTT.

This chain joins TRBV9 and TRBJ2-3; 7 positions match TRBD2. J was trimmed by 1 base and V by 2 bases; bases with no gene match: 7. Germline V CDR1 and CDR2: SGDLS, YYNGEE. The CDR3 extends over 16 amino acids. The CDR3 loop reads CASSVGGSYGTDTQYF. CDR3 bases: TGTGCCAGCAGCGTGGGCGGGAGTTACGGCACAGATACGCAGTATTTT.

This clone has just a few counts. V is TRBV4-3 and J is TRBJ1-2; D gene uncertain. Between the trimmed V and J ends, which lost 0 bases and 8 bases, there was a span of 16 bases. This CDR3 is 15 amino acids long. Germline V lookup: CDR1 LGHNA, CDR2 YSLEER. In DNA, the CDR3 is TGCGCCAGCAGCCAAGAAAGCGCGGGATCTCTGGGCTACACCTTC. It codes for CASSQESAGSLGYTF.

This rearrangement joins TRBV6-2 or TRBV6-3 to TRBJ2-7; no definite D call. The CDR3 spans 12 residues. The germline V gene has CDR1 MNHEY and CDR2 SVGEGT. CDR3 protein: CVSSPSPYEQYV. As DNA, the CDR3 is TGTGTCAGCAGTCCCTCCCCGTACGAGCAGTACGTC.

The CDR3 coding sequence is TGTGCCAGCAGCTTAGGGTTTGGGAAATACGAGCAGTACTTC. This sequence encodes CASSLGFGKYEQYF. This sequence joins TRBV7-9 and TRBJ2-7; D gene ambiguous. Trimming pared 1 base from V and 4 bases from J, leaving 11 bases between. The CDR3 loop spans 14 amino acids. Per germline, CDR1 SEHNR and CDR2 FQNEAQ (reference sequence).

This chain links TRBV2 with TRBJ2-7; D uncertain. The CDR3 extends over 11 amino acids. CDR1 is SNHLY and CDR2 is FYNNEI in the germline V gene. Trimming left V 8 bases short and J 6 bases short, with 11 bases between. DNA of the CDR3: TGTGCCAGCGAAAGAAACGCCGAGCAGTACTTC. Amino acids: CASERNAEQYF.

The chain couples TRBV7-6 to TRBJ2-2; the D gene is possibly TRBD1 (6 bases). V lost 1 base and J lost 0, with 9 bases in between. The V gene's germline CDR1 is SGHVS and CDR2 FNYEAQ. This CDR3 has 16 amino acids. CDR3 region: CASSLGTAANTGELFF. In nucleotides, the CDR3 is TGTGCCAGCAGCTTAGGGACAGCCGCGAACACCGGGGAGCTGTTTTTT.

The chain is built from TRBV6-5 and TRBJ1-2, with D possibly TRBD1 on 6 matching bases. Trimming shortened V by 5 bases and J by 3 bases, and 16 bases separated the two germline ends. Germline CDR1 reads MNHEY; CDR2 reads SVGAGI. The CDR3 contains 15 residues. This CDR3 is CASSRGNRQDYGYTF. Here the CDR3 DNA reads TGTGCCAGCAGTAGAGGGAACCGACAGGACTATGGCTACACCTTC.

This clone was seen more than once but under ten times. This sequence joins TRBV29-1 and TRBJ1-4; D possibly corresponds to TRBD1 (5 bases). Deletions cut 3 bases from V and 0 bases from J, with 11 bases between. CDR3 length equals 15 residues. Germline lookup yields CDR1 SQVTM and CDR2 ANQGSEA. The CDR3 region is CSVEGTGTTNEKLFF. The CDR3 nucleotides read TGCAGCGTTGAGGGCACAGGTACAACTAATGAAAAACTGTTTTTT. The full variable domain, with the rest looked up from reference TRBV29-1 and TRBJ1-4, is SAVISQKPSRDICQRGTSLTIQCQVDSQVTMMFWYRQQPGQSLTLIATANQGSEATYESGFVIDKFPISRPNLTFSTLTVSNMSPEDSSIYLCSVEGTGTTNEKLFFGSGTQLSVL.

The CDR3 spells CAWTHPPIQEGYGYTF. The CDR3 coding sequence is TGTGCCTGGACCCATCCCCCCATCCAGGAGGGCTATGGCTACACCTTC. This rearrangement joins TRBV30 to TRBJ1-2; no definite D call. This CDR3 spans 16 amino acids. Germline CDR1 and CDR2: GTSNPN and SVGIG (reference sequence). Trimming cost V 4 bases and J 4 bases, with 22 bases left between them. Together with reference TRBV30 and TRBJ1-2, the CDR3 gives the full variable domain: SQTIHQWPATLVQPVGSPLSLECTVEGTSNPNLYWYRQAAGRGLQLLFYSVGIGQISSEVPQNLSASRPQDRQFILSSKKLLLSDSGFYLCAWTHPPIQEGYGYTFGSGTRLTVV.

In this sample, this clone turned up once. This rearrangement joins TRBV5-1 to TRBJ2-5; 13 bases align to TRBD2. The CDR3 contains 17 residues. Losses at the gene ends were 4 bases for V and 2 bases for J; bases not matched to a gene: 8. The germline gives CDR1 SGHRS, CDR2 YFSETQ. CDR3 coding DNA: TGCGCCAGCAGCCTCGGACTAGCGGGAGTAAGGCAAGAGACCCAGTACTTC. Its translation: CASSLGLAGVRQETQYF.

This rearrangement joins TRBV14 to TRBJ1-4; no definite D call. V lost 1 base, J lost 10 bases, and 16 bases lay in between. This CDR3 has 15 residues. In germline, CDR1 is SGHDN, CDR2 FVKESK. CDR3 coding DNA: TGTGCCAGCAGCCAAGGCCATTTATTGCGGGGAAAACTGTTTTTT. It encodes CASSQGHLLRGKLFF.

The chain joins TRBV6-1 to TRBJ1-1; D gene ambiguous. The CDR3 totals 15 residues. Deletions cut 2 bases from V and 1 base from J, with 11 bases between. Germline lookup yields CDR1 MNHNS and CDR2 SASEGT. The chain's CDR3 is CASSEFLGPNTEAFF. DNA of the CDR3: TGTGCCAGCAGTGAATTCCTAGGGCCGAACACTGAAGCTTTCTTT.

This chain connects TRBV10-3 to TRBJ2-1; 16 nucleotides agree with TRBD2. The CDR3 runs to 19 residues. The germline V gene encodes CDR1 ENHRY and CDR2 SYGVKD. Unmatched junction bases numbered 14, after V lost 5 bases and J lost 7 bases. The CDR3 bases are TGTGCCATCAGTAACTCCGGGACTAGCGGGAGGGCCCGTTGGAATGAGCAGTTCTTC. This gives the protein CAISNSGTSGRARWNEQFF.

This sequence joins TRBV6-5 and TRBJ2-2; D is undetermined. This CDR3 region has 14 residues. Looked up from germline, CDR1 is MNHEY and CDR2 is SVGAGI. Trimming left V 0 bases short and J 7 bases short, with 9 bases between. Written as DNA, the CDR3 is TGTGCCAGCAGTTACTCGTTCGGCCTCGGGGAGCTGTTTTTT. Encoded protein: CASSYSFGLGELFF.

The chain employs TRBV29-1 and TRBJ2-3; TRBD2 matches 7 bases. The ends lost 2 bases at V and 2 bases at J; junction bases unmatched: 4. The CDR3 loop spans 14 amino acids. Germline-derived CDR1 and CDR2 are SQVTM and ANQGSEA. The chain's CDR3 is CSVETGDYTDTQYF. CDR3 DNA sequence: TGCAGCGTTGAAACGGGGGACTACACAGATACGCAGTATTTT.